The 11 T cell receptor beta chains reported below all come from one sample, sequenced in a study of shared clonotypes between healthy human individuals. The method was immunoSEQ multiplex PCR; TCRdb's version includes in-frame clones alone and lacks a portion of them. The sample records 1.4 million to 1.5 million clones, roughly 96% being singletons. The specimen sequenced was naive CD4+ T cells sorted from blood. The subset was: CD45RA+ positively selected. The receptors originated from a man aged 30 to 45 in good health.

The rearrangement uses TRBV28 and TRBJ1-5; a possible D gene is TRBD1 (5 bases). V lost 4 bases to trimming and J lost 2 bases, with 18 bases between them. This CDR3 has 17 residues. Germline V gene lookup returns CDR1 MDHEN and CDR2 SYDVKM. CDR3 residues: CASSWGGLFTGNQPQHF. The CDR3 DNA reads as TGTGCCAGCAGTTGGGGGGGACTCTTTACCGGCAATCAGCCCCAGCATTTT.

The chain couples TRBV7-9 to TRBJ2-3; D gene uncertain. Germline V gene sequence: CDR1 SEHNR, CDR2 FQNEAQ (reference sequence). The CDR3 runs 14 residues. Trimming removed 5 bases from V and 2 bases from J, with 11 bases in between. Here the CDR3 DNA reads TGTGCCAGCAGCCATCGTCAGGCCACAGATACGCAGTATTTT. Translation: CASSHRQATDTQYF.

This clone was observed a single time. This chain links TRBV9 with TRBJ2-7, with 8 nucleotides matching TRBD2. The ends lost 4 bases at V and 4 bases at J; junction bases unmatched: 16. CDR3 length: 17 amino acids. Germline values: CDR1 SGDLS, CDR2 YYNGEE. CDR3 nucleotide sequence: TGTGCCAGCAGCCCCTCACTAGTACCCGGGAGGGGTTACGAGCAGTACTTC. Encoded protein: CASSPSLVPGRGYEQYF.

CDR3 protein: CASSPPSAGNTIYF. CDR3 nucleotide sequence: TGTGCCAGCTCACCACCGTCGGCTGGAAACACCATATATTTT. The genes are TRBV18 and TRBJ1-3; D not certain. CDR3 length: 14 residues. Trimming removed 0 bases from V and 2 bases from J, with 5 bases in between. Germline V CDR1 and CDR2: KGHSH, LQKENI.

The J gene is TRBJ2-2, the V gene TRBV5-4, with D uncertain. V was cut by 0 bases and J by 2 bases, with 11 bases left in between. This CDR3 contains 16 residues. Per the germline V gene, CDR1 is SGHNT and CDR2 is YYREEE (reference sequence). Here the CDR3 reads CASSLVAKQNTGELFF. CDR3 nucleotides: TGTGCCAGCAGCTTGGTTGCGAAACAAAACACCGGGGAGCTGTTTTTT.

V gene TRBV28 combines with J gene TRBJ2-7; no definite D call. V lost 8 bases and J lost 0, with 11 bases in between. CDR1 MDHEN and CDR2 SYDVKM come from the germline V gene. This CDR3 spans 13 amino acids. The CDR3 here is CASGVALSYEQYF. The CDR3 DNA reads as TGTGCCAGCGGAGTAGCACTCTCCTACGAGCAGTACTTC.

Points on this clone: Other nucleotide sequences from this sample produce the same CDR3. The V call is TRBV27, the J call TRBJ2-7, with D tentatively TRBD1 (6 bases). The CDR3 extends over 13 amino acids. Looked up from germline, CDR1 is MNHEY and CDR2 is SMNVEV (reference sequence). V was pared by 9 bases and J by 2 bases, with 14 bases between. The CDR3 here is CASRSTGTYEQYF. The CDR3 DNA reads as TGTGCCAGTAGATCAACAGGGACCTACGAGCAGTACTTC.

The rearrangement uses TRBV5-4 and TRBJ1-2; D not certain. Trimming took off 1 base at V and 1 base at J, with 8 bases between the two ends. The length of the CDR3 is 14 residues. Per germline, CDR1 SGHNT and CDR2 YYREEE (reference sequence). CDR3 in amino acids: CASSLYIINYGYTF. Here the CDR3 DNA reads TGTGCCAGCAGCTTGTACATCATTAACTATGGCTACACCTTC.

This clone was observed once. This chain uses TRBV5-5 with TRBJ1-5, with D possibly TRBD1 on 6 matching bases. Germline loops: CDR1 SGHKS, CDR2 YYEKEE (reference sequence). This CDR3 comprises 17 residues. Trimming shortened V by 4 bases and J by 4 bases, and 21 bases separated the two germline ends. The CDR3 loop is CASSRDQQGMGNQPQHF. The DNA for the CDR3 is TGTGCCAGCAGCCGAGATCAACAGGGAATGGGTAATCAGCCCCAGCATTTT. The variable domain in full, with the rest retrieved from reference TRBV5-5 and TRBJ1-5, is DAGVTQSPTHLIKTRGQQVTLRCSPISGHKSVSWYQQVLGQGPQFIFQYYEKEERGRGNFPDRFSARQFPNYSSELNVNALLLGDSALYLCASSRDQQGMGNQPQHFGDGTRLSIL.

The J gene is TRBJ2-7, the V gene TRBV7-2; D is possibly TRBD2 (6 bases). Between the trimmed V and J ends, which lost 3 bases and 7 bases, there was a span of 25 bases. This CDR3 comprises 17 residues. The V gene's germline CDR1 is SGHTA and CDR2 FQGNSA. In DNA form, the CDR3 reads TGTGCCAGCAGCTTGCTCCCCAACCCCGGCACCGGGGGAGAGCAGTACTTC. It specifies CASSLLPNPGTGGEQYF.

The CDR3 sequence is CASSLSGQGAAGANVLTF. CDR3 sequence (DNA): TGTGCCAGCAGCCTCTCGGGACAGGGGGCAGCGGGGGCCAACGTCCTGACTTTC. The chain has TRBV28 and TRBJ2-6; 12 nucleotides match TRBD1. V lost 6 bases and J lost 4; bases outside the gene matches: 10. This CDR3 is 18 amino acids long. Germline loops: CDR1 MDHEN, CDR2 SYDVKM.